The rows below give T cell receptor beta chains drawn from one sample of a study of human T cells and chemical hapten exposure. Using its own MiXCR run on the RACE reads, TCRdb lists one record per CDR3 protein. There are 150,000 to 200,000 distinct CDR3 sequences in the sample; 25% to 35% occur only once, and about 2.1% lies in the top ten. The source material was whole blood, sampled in connection with sensitization to the hapten diphenylcyclopropenone (DPC). The receptors stem from a woman aged 18-29 years with alopecia areata. Some clones in this sample may be carry-over from other donors' samples. Both conserved end residues are part of each CDR3. A D gene is named only where the DNA matches it firmly. Clone size, where shown, is once, few, many, or a class for clones that have expanded.

size: NA; J: TRBJ1-1; D: NA; V: TRBV12-3/TRBV12-4; CDR3: CASIMTSAEAFF; DNA: TGTGCCAGCATCATGACCAGTGCTGAAGCTTTCTTT
size: NA; J: TRBJ2-7; D: TRBD1; V: TRBV9; CDR3: CASSVGLTGTHEQYF; DNA: TGTGCCAGCAGCGTAGGCCTGACAGGGACCCACGAGCAGTACTTC
size: NA; J: TRBJ2-7; D: NA; V: TRBV4-3; CDR3: CASSQDHGAYYEQYF; DNA: TGCGCCAGCAGCCAAGATCATGGGGCTTACTACGAGCAGTACTTC
size: NA; J: TRBJ1-1; D: NA; V: TRBV10-3; CDR3: CAIREGGVNTEAFF; DNA: TGTGCCATCAGGGAGGGGGGGGTCAACACTGAAGCTTTCTTT
size: NA; J: TRBJ1-1; D: NA; V: TRBV20-1; CDR3: CSASREYMNTEAFF; DNA: TGCAGTGCTAGTAGGGAGTACATGAACACTGAAGCTTTCTTT
size: few; J: TRBJ1-6; D: NA; V: TRBV25-1; CDR3: CASSVGTNSPLHF; DNA: TGTGCCAGCAGTGTTGGGACGAATTCACCCCTCCACTTT
size: few; J: TRBJ2-3; D: NA; V: TRBV6-2/TRBV6-3; CDR3: CASSLMVDTQYF; DNA: TGTGCCAGCAGTCTAATGGTAGATACGCAGTATTTT
size: NA; J: TRBJ1-1; D: NA; V: TRBV4-2; CDR3: CASSQEWLEGQHFF; DNA: TGTGCCAGCAGCCAAGAGTGGTTGGAGGGCCAGCATTTCTTT
size: NA; J: TRBJ1-1; D: NA; V: TRBV20-1; CDR3: CSQQGNTEAFF; DNA: TGCAGTCAACAGGGAAACACTGAAGCTTTCTTT
size: once; J: TRBJ2-1; D: NA; V: TRBV27; CDR3: CASSPSRRILYNEQFF; DNA: TGTGCCAGCAGCCCCAGTAGGAGAATACTCTACAATGAGCAGTTCTTC
size: NA; J: TRBJ2-2; D: TRBD1; V: TRBV4-2; CDR3: CASSRPRGLKTGELFF; DNA: TGTGCCAGCAGCCGACCTAGGGGGCTCAAGACCGGGGAGCTGTTTTTT
size: NA; J: TRBJ1-1; D: NA; V: TRBV11-2; CDR3: CASSFAPGREATEAFF; DNA: TGTGCCAGCAGCTTCGCTCCGGGACGGGAGGCCACTGAAGCTTTCTTT
size: once; J: TRBJ2-3; D: TRBD2; V: TRBV20-1; CDR3: CSASDQRELGDTQYF; DNA: TGCAGTGCTAGCGACCAGCGGGAGCTGGGAGATACGCAGTATTTT
size: few; J: TRBJ2-7; D: TRBD1; V: TRBV15; CDR3: CATSRGPGQGASYEQYF; DNA: TGTGCCACCAGCAGAGGCCCGGGACAGGGGGCTTCCTACGAGCAGTACTTC
size: NA; J: TRBJ1-1; D: NA; V: TRBV6-4; CDR3: CASRSHYRDTEAFF; DNA: TGTGCCAGCAGGTCTCACTATAGGGACACTGAAGCTTTCTTT
size: NA; J: TRBJ2-7; D: TRBD1; V: TRBV9; CDR3: CASSVASGGQVYEQYF; DNA: TGTGCCAGCAGCGTAGCTTCAGGGGGACAAGTCTACGAGCAGTACTTC
size: NA; J: TRBJ2-7; D: NA; V: TRBV7-9; CDR3: CASSLGLPLGQYF; DNA: TGTGCCAGCAGCTTAGGACTCCCCCTGGGGCAGTACTTC
size: few; J: TRBJ1-2; D: TRBD1; V: TRBV7-9; CDR3: CASSLGQGDYGYTF; DNA: TGTGCCAGCAGTCTCGGACAGGGAGACTATGGCTACACCTTC
size: NA; J: TRBJ1-2; D: NA; V: TRBV6-5; CDR3: CASTPRGPNYGYTF; DNA: TGTGCCAGCACCCCCCGGGGGCCTAACTATGGCTACACCTTC
size: few; J: TRBJ2-3; D: TRBD1; V: TRBV2; CDR3: CASSRDRGAQDTQYF; DNA: TGTGCCAGCAGCCGGGACAGGGGCGCCCAGGATACGCAGTATTTT
size: few; J: TRBJ2-2; D: NA; V: TRBV21-1; CDR3: CASRGSGELFF; DNA: TGTGCCAGCAGGGGGTCCGGGGAGCTGTTTTTT
size: NA; J: TRBJ1-2; D: NA; V: TRBV6-5; CDR3: CASSYSTGMAGYTF; DNA: TGTGCCAGCAGTTACTCGACGGGAATGGCTGGCTACACCTTC
size: NA; J: TRBJ1-2; D: NA; V: TRBV4-2; CDR3: CASSRDGGYTF; DNA: TGTGCCAGCAGCCGGGACGGGGGCTACACCTTC
size: few; J: TRBJ2-7; D: NA; V: TRBV29-1; CDR3: CSVGGAYEQYF; DNA: TGCAGCGTTGGGGGGGCGTACGAGCAGTACTTC
size: few; J: TRBJ2-1; D: NA; V: TRBV6-2/TRBV6-3; CDR3: CASSPTVRGSEQFF; DNA: TGTGCCAGCAGCCCCACGGTTCGAGGCAGTGAGCAGTTCTTC
size: NA; J: TRBJ1-1; D: NA; V: TRBV24-1; CDR3: CATRGIGDTEAFF; DNA: TGTGCCACCAGAGGGATCGGGGACACTGAAGCTTTCTTT
size: few; J: TRBJ2-7; D: NA; V: TRBV12-3/TRBV12-4; CDR3: CASKLPGSEQYF; DNA: TGTGCCAGCAAACTTCCCGGGAGCGAGCAGTACTTC
size: few; J: TRBJ2-1; D: TRBD1; V: TRBV7-3; CDR3: CASSPGGFFDNEQFF; DNA: TGTGCCAGCAGCCCAGGGGGTTTCTTCGACAATGAGCAGTTCTTC
size: few; J: TRBJ2-7; D: NA; V: TRBV3-1; CDR3: CASSQVGGEQYF; DNA: TGTGCCAGCAGCCAAGTAGGGGGCGAGCAGTACTTC
size: once; J: TRBJ2-1; D: TRBD2; V: TRBV20-1; CDR3: CSAWREGAGNEQFF; DNA: TGCAGTGCTTGGCGGGAGGGAGCGGGCAATGAGCAGTTCTTC
size: NA; J: TRBJ1-4; D: NA; V: TRBV5-1; CDR3: CASSADVGYEKLFF; DNA: TGCGCCAGCAGCGCCGACGTCGGGTACGAAAAACTGTTTTTT
size: NA; J: TRBJ2-1; D: TRBD2; V: TRBV20-1; CDR3: CSARLAGGYNEQFF; DNA: TGCAGTGCTAGGTTAGCGGGGGGGTACAATGAGCAGTTCTTC
size: NA; J: TRBJ2-6; D: NA; V: TRBV15; CDR3: CATSIGLGANVLTF; DNA: TGTGCCACCAGCATTGGACTGGGGGCCAACGTCCTGACTTTC
size: NA; J: TRBJ1-1; D: TRBD1; V: TRBV7-8; CDR3: CASSSHRDSNWNTEAFF; DNA: TGTGCCAGCAGCTCTCACCGGGACAGCAATTGGAACACTGAAGCTTTCTTT
size: NA; J: TRBJ2-7; D: NA; V: TRBV6-5; CDR3: CASRHRYTGRAYEQYF; DNA: TGTGCCAGCAGACACAGGTACACAGGCAGAGCCTACGAGCAGTACTTC
size: few; J: TRBJ2-2; D: TRBD1; V: TRBV5-1; CDR3: CASSLDRVRSGELFF; DNA: TGCGCCAGCAGCCTAGACAGGGTCAGGTCCGGGGAGCTGTTTTTT
size: NA; J: TRBJ1-2; D: NA; V: TRBV29-1; CDR3: CSVGRGTTANYGYTF; DNA: TGCAGCGTTGGGCGCGGGACAACAGCTAACTATGGCTACACCTTC
size: NA; J: TRBJ2-7; D: TRBD1; V: TRBV9; CDR3: CASSVTGTGTYEQYF; DNA: TGTGCCAGCAGCGTCACCGGGACAGGGACCTACGAGCAGTACTTC
size: NA; J: TRBJ2-5; D: NA; V: TRBV5-5; CDR3: CASSTGGRETQYF; DNA: TGTGCCAGCAGTACGGGGGGCCGAGAGACCCAGTACTTC
size: NA; J: TRBJ2-7; D: NA; V: TRBV30; CDR3: CAGGTRASYYEQYF; DNA: TGTGCCGGTGGAACGAGGGCCTCCTACTACGAGCAGTACTTC
size: few; J: TRBJ2-5; D: NA; V: TRBV11-2; CDR3: CASSLAVAETQYF; DNA: TGTGCCAGCAGCTTAGCGGTGGCAGAGACCCAGTACTTC
size: many; J: TRBJ2-7; D: NA; V: TRBV5-1; CDR3: CASSLLGSYEQYF; DNA: TGCGCCAGCAGCTTGCTGGGAAGCTACGAGCAGTACTTC